The rows below give T cell receptor beta chains drawn from one sample of a study of cytomegalovirus exposure and HLA in healthy donors. Using immunoSEQ multiplex PCR, the repertoire was profiled, and TCRdb retains in-frame clones only, with some absent. Seen here are about 250,000 clones, approximately 80% observed once, and the top ten hold roughly 0.31%. The specimen sequenced was PBMCs. The receptors were sampled from a girl aged 2 to 9 in good health and CMV-seronegative. Each CDR3 is given with its conserved first and last residue. The D gene is left open where the match is weak. Clone sizes are given selectively: once, few, many, or a class where the clone is expanded.

clone_size,j_call,d_call,v_call,cdr3_aa,cdr3_nt
NA,TRBJ1-1,NA,TRBV28,CASSFIDRSNTEAFF,TGTGCCAGCAGCTTCATCGACAGGTCGAACACTGAAGCTTTCTTT
NA,TRBJ1-3,NA,TRBV27,CARPSRSGNTIYF,TGTGCCAGGCCGAGTCGCTCTGGAAACACCATATATTTT
NA,TRBJ2-3,TRBD1,TRBV4-1,CASSRGQGAHTDTQYF,TGCGCCAGCAGCCGGGGACAGGGGGCGCACACAGATACGCAGTATTTT
NA,TRBJ2-7,TRBD1,TRBV19,CASSTGQGLGDEQYF,TGTGCCAGTAGTACGGGACAGGGGTTAGGAGACGAGCAGTACTTC
few,TRBJ2-1,NA,TRBV4-1,CASSQELPSDYNEQFF,TGCGCCAGCAGCCAAGAGCTGCCTAGCGACTACAATGAGCAGTTCTTC
NA,TRBJ2-1,TRBD1,TRBV30,CAWSVRGGLSYNEQFF,TGTGCCTGGAGTGTACGAGGGGGCCTCTCCTACAATGAGCAGTTCTTC
NA,TRBJ2-4,TRBD2,TRBV2,CASSEAYLAAVAKNIQYF,TGTGCCAGCAGTGAGGCCTACCTAGCGGCGGTAGCCAAAAACATTCAGTACTTC
once,TRBJ2-1,TRBD1,TRBV7-6,CASSSPGSQGVEQFF,TGTGCCAGCAGCTCCCCGGGGAGTCAGGGGGTTGAGCAGTTCTTC
NA,TRBJ2-7,NA,TRBV9,CASSVGVLSEQYF,TGTGCCAGCAGCGTAGGAGTCTTAAGCGAGCAGTACTTC
once,TRBJ2-7,TRBD2,TRBV7-9,CASSSGTSGGSSYEQYF,TGTGCCAGCAGCTCCGGGACTAGCGGGGGAAGCTCCTACGAGCAGTACTTC
NA,TRBJ1-5,NA,TRBV27,CASSFRGQPQHF,TGTGCCAGCAGTTTTAGGGGTCAGCCCCAGCATTTT
few,TRBJ2-3,NA,TRBV7-9,CASSLDGLHIHDTQYF,TGTGCCAGCAGCTTAGATGGACTCCACATCCACGATACGCAGTATTTT
NA,TRBJ1-2,NA,TRBV2,CASSPRGGGLYGYTF,TGTGCCAGCAGTCCCCGAGGGGGGGGCCTCTATGGCTACACCTTC
NA,TRBJ2-7,NA,TRBV19,CASSIYAGDSYEQYF,TGTGCCAGTAGTATATATGCAGGCGACTCCTACGAGCAGTACTTC
NA,TRBJ1-2,NA,TRBV28,CASSPTLPAGSDYGYTF,TGTGCCAGCAGTCCAACCCTCCCCGCGGGGAGCGATTATGGCTACACCTTC
NA,TRBJ1-1,NA,TRBV6-5,CASSFSHIGTEAFF,TGTGCCAGCAGTTTCTCACACATTGGCACTGAAGCTTTCTTT
NA,TRBJ2-1,NA,TRBV19,CASSITGAYNEQFF,TGTGCCAGTAGTATCACGGGGGCCTACAATGAGCAGTTCTTC
few,TRBJ1-5,NA,TRBV28,CASSPYSNQPQHF,TGTGCCAGCAGTCCCTATAGCAATCAGCCCCAGCATTTT
NA,TRBJ2-2,NA,TRBV19,CASTGGELFF,TGTGCCAGTACCGGCGGGGAGCTGTTTTTT
once,TRBJ2-7,NA,TRBV11-1,CASSFSPAYEQYF,TGTGCCAGCAGCTTTTCACCAGCCTACGAGCAGTACTTC
once,TRBJ1-1,TRBD1,TRBV14,CASRRVKDRGSAFF,TGTGCCAGCAGACGTGTTAAAGACAGGGGCTCTGCTTTCTTT
few,TRBJ1-1,NA,TRBV7-9,CASSPEGVLTEAFF,TGTGCCAGCAGCCCAGAGGGGGTTCTCACTGAAGCTTTCTTT
few,TRBJ2-7,NA,TRBV5-4,CASRKLGEHIYEQYF,TGTGCCAGCAGGAAGTTGGGCGAACATATCTACGAGCAGTACTTC
NA,TRBJ2-3,TRBD2,TRBV6-5,CASSYGSGGDTQYF,TGTGCCAGCAGTTATGGTAGCGGGGGAGATACGCAGTATTTT
once,TRBJ1-1,NA,TRBV19,CASSLRLAEAFF,TGTGCCAGTAGTTTACGACTGGCTGAAGCTTTCTTT
NA,TRBJ1-4,NA,TRBV1,CTSSQAIIQGGGINEKLFF,TGCACCAGCAGCCAAGCAATCATCCAGGGCGGGGGGATTAATGAAAAACTGTTTTTT
NA,TRBJ2-2,NA,TRBV28,CASLLSGELFF,TGTGCCAGCCTACTCTCCGGGGAGCTGTTTTTT